One sample yielded the 18 T cell receptor beta chains listed below, sequenced in a study of CD8+ T cells in alopecia areata. Extraction of RNA preceded its reverse transcription into cDNA, which served as the sequencing template. Data came from immunoSEQ multiplex PCR; TCRdb stores just in-frame clones and leaves some out. The sample lists about 200,000 clones; less than 70% were seen once. Specified treatment: oral pan-JAK inhibitor, 5-10 mg twice daily. The specimen was CD4+ T cells sorted from blood, collected around week 49, from a patient treated with tofacitinib. These receptors were obtained from a human donor with alopecia areata.

This chain links TRBV6-4 with TRBJ2-7; unclear D gene. The CDR3 length is 16 residues. The germline V gene encodes CDR1 MRHNA and CDR2 SNTAGT. Deletions cut 0 bases from V and 2 bases from J, with 14 bases between. CDR3 in DNA: TGTGCCAGCAGTGACTCCGCAGACCAAATCCCCTACGAGCAGTACTTC. It yields the protein CASSDSADQIPYEQYF.

V usage is TRBV5-1 and J usage is TRBJ2-7, with no clear D. Germline CDR1 SGHRS, CDR2 YFSETQ. The CDR3 is 15 amino acids. Trimming removed 0 bases at V and 2 bases at J, with 12 bases between. The CDR3 sequence: CASSLEADPTYEQYF. The CDR3 DNA sequence: TGCGCCAGCAGCTTGGAGGCGGATCCTACCTACGAGCAGTACTTC.

The V gene is TRBV9, the J gene TRBJ1-1; 8 positions agree with TRBD1. Germline V lookup: CDR1 SGDLS, CDR2 YYNGEE. The CDR3 sequence is 14 residues long. V dropped 4 bases and J dropped 8; count of bases not matched to a gene: 10. The CDR3 region is CASSTRQGLIEAFF. DNA for the CDR3: TGTGCCAGCAGCACTCGACAGGGGTTGATCGAAGCTTTCTTT.

The J gene is TRBJ1-1, the V gene TRBV30; 8 nucleotides agree with TRBD1. The CDR3 length is 15 residues. The germline V gene encodes CDR1 GTSNPN and CDR2 SVGIG (reference sequence). The V segment lost 5 bases and the J segment 2 bases; nucleotides outside the gene matches: 10. The CDR3 bases are TGTGCCTGGCACAGGGGGGAAAGGTCAAACACTGAAGCTTTCTTT. This gives the protein CAWHRGERSNTEAFF.

The chain is built from TRBV11-1 and TRBJ2-2; D is uncertain. The germline V gene has CDR1 SGHAT and CDR2 FQDESV (reference sequence). The V end was cut by 2 bases, the J end by 0 bases, with 4 bases between. The CDR3 covers 14 residues. For the CDR3, the DNA is TGTGCCAGCAGCTTAAGGACGAACACCGGGGAGCTGTTTTTT. Its protein product is CASSLRTNTGELFF.

The genes are TRBV30 and TRBJ1-6, with TRBD1 identical over 9 bases. With 0 bases clipped from V and 10 bases from J, the junction kept 4 bases outside the gene matches. Per germline, CDR1 GTSNPN and CDR2 SVGIG (reference sequence). This CDR3 spans 14 amino acids. CDR3 in amino acids: CAWSVRDRVSPLHF. The CDR3 DNA sequence: TGTGCCTGGAGTGTCCGGGACAGGGTATCACCCCTCCACTTT.

The chain couples TRBV4-3 to TRBJ2-1; a possible D gene is TRBD2 (6 bases). CDR3 length: 12 amino acids. Between the trimmed V and J ends, which lost 3 bases and 9 bases, there was a span of 9 bases. Germline assignment: CDR1 LGHNA and CDR2 YSLEER. The CDR3 loop is CASSQTGVEQFF. CDR3 sequence (DNA): TGCGCCAGCAGCCAGACGGGGGTTGAGCAGTTCTTC.

This sequence joins TRBV4-3 and TRBJ1-1; D call uncertain. V gave up 1 base and J gave up 6 bases, with 9 bases separating them. The CDR3 runs to 13 residues. Per germline, CDR1 LGHNA and CDR2 YSLEER. The DNA for the CDR3 is TGCGCCAGCAGCCAAGGACTAGGCGCTGAAGCTTTCTTT. This encodes CASSQGLGAEAFF.

J is TRBJ2-1 and V is TRBV6-1; TRBD2 agrees at 11 bases. Unmatched junction bases numbered 3, after V lost 6 bases and J lost 8 bases. There are 13 residues in the CDR3. Germline CDR1 MNHNS, CDR2 SASEGT. The CDR3 is CASRGLAGDEQFF. For the CDR3, the DNA is TGTGCCAGCAGAGGACTAGCGGGTGATGAGCAGTTCTTC.

The chain couples TRBV25-1 to TRBJ2-1; the match to TRBD1 covers 7 bases. The junction had 11 bases not matched to a gene; V was cut back by 3 bases and J by 3 bases. The germline V gene encodes CDR1 MGHDK and CDR2 SYGVNS. CDR3 size: 17 residues. CDR3 amino acids: CASSDDKGAGVYNEQFF. CDR3 sequence (DNA): TGTGCCAGCAGTGACGATAAGGGGGCCGGGGTCTACAATGAGCAGTTCTTC.

The chain combines TRBV5-6 with TRBJ2-5; 7 bases fit TRBD1. CDR1 and CDR2 from the germline V gene are SGHDT and YYEEEE. This CDR3 comprises 15 residues. With V trimmed by 4 bases and J by 5 bases, 11 bases remained unmatched. Here the CDR3 DNA reads TGTGCCAGCAGCGGCGTAAGGGGGCCGGGTGAGACCCAGTACTTC. It is translated as CASSGVRGPGETQYF.

The V and J genes are TRBV5-1 and TRBJ1-4; D is undetermined. V gave up 7 bases and J gave up 5 bases, with 12 bases separating them. The CDR3 has 13 amino acids. Germline lookup yields CDR1 SGHRS and CDR2 YFSETQ. CDR3 sequence reads: CASSESWNEKLFF. The CDR3 DNA follows: TGCGCCAGCTCGGAGAGTTGGAATGAAAAACTGTTTTTT.

The chain couples TRBV5-1 to TRBJ2-3; possible D gene TRBD2, 7 bases. The germline V gene encodes CDR1 SGHRS and CDR2 YFSETQ. V lost 3 bases and J 5 bases, leaving 16 bases between the germline ends. The CDR3 extends over 15 amino acids. CDR3 in DNA: TGCGCCAGCAGCTCCTCTGGGGGGGGCGGAGATACGCAGTATTTT. Its protein product is CASSSSGGGGDTQYF.

This chain connects TRBV30 to TRBJ2-7, with a weak D call TRBD1 (6 bases). Germline V gives CDR1 GTSNPN, CDR2 SVGIG (reference sequence). Trimming removed 2 bases at V and 3 bases at J, with 11 bases between. There are 13 residues in the CDR3. As DNA, the CDR3 is TGTGCCTGGAGTCCGGGACACAACTACGAGCAGTACTTC. Translating it yields CAWSPGHNYEQYF. Looking up the rest from reference TRBV30 and TRBJ2-7 gives the full variable domain: SQTIHQWPATLVQPVGSPLSLECTVEGTSNPNLYWYRQAAGRGLQLLFYSVGIGQISSEVPQNLSASRPQDRQFILSSKKLLLSDSGFYLCAWSPGHNYEQYFGPGTRLTVT.

The rearrangement links TRBV4-3 to TRBJ2-3; D might be TRBD2 (6 bases). The V gene lost 1 base and the J gene lost 5 bases, with 19 bases spanning the gap. This CDR3 is 17 amino acids long. Germline V gene lookup returns CDR1 LGHNA and CDR2 YSLEER. In DNA, the CDR3 is TGCGCCAGCAGCCAAGGGGCCAGCGGGCGCCAAGGAGATACGCAGTATTTT. Amino acids: CASSQGASGRQGDTQYF.

This clone has ten or more counts. The chain joins TRBV20-1 to TRBJ2-1; D call uncertain. CDR1 is DFQATT, CDR2 SNEGSKA, per germline (reference sequence). The CDR3 extends over 11 amino acids. V was trimmed by 3 bases and J by 6 bases, leaving 6 bases between them. CDR3 loop: CSASKSNEQFF. Here the CDR3 DNA reads TGCAGTGCTAGCAAGTCCAATGAGCAGTTCTTC.

The chain links TRBV13 to TRBJ1-1; D unclear. Per germline, CDR1 PRHDT and CDR2 FYEKMQ (reference sequence). The CDR3 runs to 13 residues. Between the trimmed V and J ends, which lost 1 base and 1 base, there was a span of 4 bases. Written as DNA, the CDR3 is TGTGCCAGCAGCTTAGAAGCGAACACTGAAGCTTTCTTT. As protein: CASSLEANTEAFF.

This clone was picked up a small number of times. The CDR3 reads CASSSDQETQYF. CDR3 coding DNA: TGTGCCAGCAGTTCAGACCAAGAGACCCAGTACTTC. The genes are TRBV28 and TRBJ2-5; D gene uncertain. Germline V gives CDR1 MDHEN, CDR2 SYDVKM. V lost 4 bases and J 0 bases, leaving 3 bases between the germline ends. This CDR3 comprises 12 residues.